A selection of T cell receptor beta chains follows, all from one sample in a study of cytomegalovirus exposure and HLA in healthy donors. This table comes from immunoSEQ multiplex PCR, and its TCRdb copy is limited to in-frame clones, with some not included. The sample consists of approximately 150,000 clones, around four fifths of them appearing once. The sequenced sample consisted of PBMCs. These receptors all stem from a young man in good health and CMV-seropositive. Each CDR3 is given with its conserved first and last residue. D genes are given only for firm matches. Some rows have no size entry. The others give once, few or many, or a class for an expanded clone.

clone size: .
D gene: .
J gene: TRBJ2-7
V gene: TRBV6-5
CDR3 protein: CASSYSLAPSYEQYF
CDR3 DNA: TGTGCCAGCAGTTACTCACTAGCTCCCTCCTACGAGCAGTACTTC

clone size: .
D gene: TRBD2
J gene: TRBJ2-5
V gene: TRBV7-6
CDR3 protein: CASSFRLAGGPETQYF
CDR3 DNA: TGTGCCAGCAGCTTTCGACTAGCGGGGGGGCCAGAGACCCAGTACTTC

clone size: .
D gene: TRBD1
J gene: TRBJ2-5
V gene: TRBV4-1
CDR3 protein: CASSRSTGVGETQYF
CDR3 DNA: TGCGCCAGCAGCCGGTCGACAGGGGTGGGAGAGACCCAGTACTTC

clone size: .
D gene: .
J gene: TRBJ2-7
V gene: TRBV20-1
CDR3 protein: CSARDFNEQYF
CDR3 DNA: TGCAGTGCCCGGGACTTCAACGAGCAGTACTTC

clone size: few
D gene: .
J gene: TRBJ2-7
V gene: TRBV14
CDR3 protein: CASSRRDTGWPHYEQYF
CDR3 DNA: TGTGCCAGCAGCCGGCGCGATACAGGGTGGCCTCACTACGAGCAGTACTTC

clone size: .
D gene: .
J gene: TRBJ2-7
V gene: TRBV18
CDR3 protein: CASSPPATQGPSYEQYF
CDR3 DNA: TGTGCCAGCTCACCACCAGCAACACAGGGACCCTCCTACGAGCAGTACTTC

clone size: .
D gene: .
J gene: TRBJ1-2
V gene: TRBV12-2
CDR3 protein: CASRLGQVYGYTF
CDR3 DNA: TGTGCAAGTCGCTTAGGACAGGTTTATGGCTACACCTTC

clone size: .
D gene: TRBD2
J gene: TRBJ2-4
V gene: TRBV4-2
CDR3 protein: CASSPTASGGATDIQYF
CDR3 DNA: TGTGCCAGCAGCCCTACGGCTAGCGGGGGGGCAACAGACATTCAGTACTTC

clone size: .
D gene: TRBD2
J gene: TRBJ2-3
V gene: TRBV6-5
CDR3 protein: CASKGSRGADTQYF
CDR3 DNA: TGTGCCAGCAAGGGGAGTCGGGGGGCAGATACGCAGTATTTT

clone size: .
D gene: TRBD2
J gene: TRBJ2-3
V gene: TRBV30
CDR3 protein: CAWSPGTSPSTDTQYF
CDR3 DNA: TGTGCCTGGAGTCCGGGGACTAGCCCTAGCACAGATACGCAGTATTTT

clone size: .
D gene: .
J gene: TRBJ2-1
V gene: TRBV7-3
CDR3 protein: CASSPTSYSNEQFF
CDR3 DNA: TGTGCCAGCAGCCCAACCTCCTATTCCAATGAGCAGTTCTTC

clone size: .
D gene: .
J gene: TRBJ2-5
V gene: TRBV19
CDR3 protein: CASSRRGTQETQYF
CDR3 DNA: TGTGCCAGTAGTAGACGGGGGACCCAAGAGACCCAGTACTTC

clone size: .
D gene: .
J gene: TRBJ1-4
V gene: TRBV25-1
CDR3 protein: CASSPGLNEKLFF
CDR3 DNA: TGTGCCAGCAGCCCCGGACTTAATGAAAAACTGTTTTTT

clone size: .
D gene: TRBD2
J gene: TRBJ2-1
V gene: TRBV7-2
CDR3 protein: CASSFSAGGNEQFF
CDR3 DNA: TGTGCCAGCAGCTTCTCGGCGGGGGGGAATGAGCAGTTCTTC

clone size: .
D gene: TRBD2
J gene: TRBJ2-1
V gene: TRBV4-3
CDR3 protein: CASSHSGAMGDEQFF
CDR3 DNA: TGCGCCAGCAGCCACAGCGGGGCTATGGGAGATGAGCAGTTCTTC

clone size: .
D gene: .
J gene: TRBJ2-7
V gene: TRBV4-3
CDR3 protein: CASSQEFSYSYEQYF
CDR3 DNA: TGCGCCAGCAGCCAAGAGTTCTCGTACTCCTACGAGCAGTACTTC

clone size: once
D gene: .
J gene: TRBJ1-2
V gene: TRBV7-2
CDR3 protein: CASREGRVRGYTF
CDR3 DNA: TGTGCCAGCAGGGAAGGCAGGGTTCGTGGCTACACCTTC

clone size: .
D gene: .
J gene: TRBJ2-3
V gene: TRBV2
CDR3 protein: CASSRGTDTQYF
CDR3 DNA: TGTGCCAGCAGCCGGGGCACAGATACGCAGTATTTT

clone size: .
D gene: TRBD1
J gene: TRBJ2-1
V gene: TRBV18
CDR3 protein: CASSQSKGQHNEQFF
CDR3 DNA: TGTGCCAGCTCCCAATCGAAGGGACAGCACAATGAGCAGTTCTTC

clone size: .
D gene: TRBD2
J gene: TRBJ2-7
V gene: TRBV18
CDR3 protein: CASSPPARGGYEQYF
CDR3 DNA: TGTGCCAGCTCACCACCGGCGCGGGGGGGTTACGAGCAGTACTTC

clone size: .
D gene: TRBD2
J gene: TRBJ2-3
V gene: TRBV13
CDR3 protein: CASTGGTDTQYF
CDR3 DNA: TGTGCCAGCACGGGGGGGACAGATACGCAGTATTTT

clone size: .
D gene: .
J gene: TRBJ2-6
V gene: TRBV5-6
CDR3 protein: CASSFGAGANVLTF
CDR3 DNA: TGTGCCAGCAGCTTCGGGGCTGGGGCCAACGTCCTGACTTTC

clone size: .
D gene: .
J gene: TRBJ2-5
V gene: TRBV9
CDR3 protein: CASSSPGGGVTQYF
CDR3 DNA: TGTGCCAGCAGCTCCCCGGGGGGCGGGGTGACCCAGTACTTC

clone size: .
D gene: .
J gene: TRBJ2-7
V gene: TRBV13
CDR3 protein: CASSSRPLLLYEQYF
CDR3 DNA: TGTGCCAGCAGCTCCCGTCCACTTCTACTCTACGAGCAGTACTTC

clone size: once
D gene: .
J gene: TRBJ1-1
V gene: TRBV7-2
CDR3 protein: CASSWESGNTEAFF
CDR3 DNA: TGTGCCAGCAGCTGGGAGTCGGGGAACACTGAAGCTTTCTTT

clone size: once
D gene: .
J gene: TRBJ2-5
V gene: TRBV12-5
CDR3 protein: CASGLVGGGETQYF
CDR3 DNA: TGTGCTAGTGGTTTGGTAGGGGGGGGAGAGACCCAGTACTTC

clone size: .
D gene: .
J gene: TRBJ2-5
V gene: TRBV6-6
CDR3 protein: CASRIREGGRGETQYF
CDR3 DNA: TGTGCCAGCAGGATTCGGGAGGGGGGCAGGGGGGAGACCCAGTACTTC

clone size: .
D gene: TRBD1
J gene: TRBJ2-1
V gene: TRBV9
CDR3 protein: CASSVDRGSINEQFF
CDR3 DNA: TGTGCCAGCAGCGTAGACAGGGGGTCGATCAATGAGCAGTTCTTC

clone size: .
D gene: .
J gene: TRBJ2-2
V gene: TRBV4-3
CDR3 protein: CASSLRSGAGGATGELFF
CDR3 DNA: TGCGCCAGCAGCCTCCGAAGCGGGGCAGGGGGCGCGACCGGGGAGCTGTTTTTT

clone size: .
D gene: .
J gene: TRBJ1-3
V gene: TRBV11-2
CDR3 protein: CASSPTGAGNTIYF
CDR3 DNA: TGTGCCAGCAGCCCTACAGGCGCGGGAAACACCATATATTTT

clone size: .
D gene: .
J gene: TRBJ1-2
V gene: TRBV4-3
CDR3 protein: CASSQGIRGDYGYTF
CDR3 DNA: TGCGCCAGCAGCCAAGGGATAAGGGGTGACTATGGCTACACCTTC

clone size: .
D gene: .
J gene: TRBJ2-7
V gene: TRBV4-1
CDR3 protein: CASSPIGGASGDEQYF
CDR3 DNA: TGCGCCAGCAGCCCTATAGGGGGGGCATCCGGGGACGAGCAGTACTTC

clone size: once
D gene: .
J gene: TRBJ2-3
V gene: TRBV4-3
CDR3 protein: CASSQGPMTDTQYF
CDR3 DNA: TGCGCCAGCAGCCAAGGTCCAATGACAGATACGCAGTATTTT

clone size: .
D gene: TRBD1
J gene: TRBJ2-2
V gene: TRBV5-1
CDR3 protein: CASSPGQGGNTGELFF
CDR3 DNA: TGCGCCAGCAGCCCGGGACAGGGGGGTAACACCGGGGAGCTGTTTTTT

clone size: once
D gene: .
J gene: TRBJ1-1
V gene: TRBV5-4
CDR3 protein: CASRPPAGLGTEAFF
CDR3 DNA: TGTGCCAGCAGACCTCCTGCGGGCTTGGGGACTGAAGCTTTCTTT

clone size: .
D gene: .
J gene: TRBJ2-3
V gene: TRBV27
CDR3 protein: CASSSSGDGDTQYF
CDR3 DNA: TGTGCCAGCAGTTCCTCAGGGGATGGAGATACGCAGTATTTT

clone size: .
D gene: TRBD1
J gene: TRBJ1-2
V gene: TRBV15
CDR3 protein: CATRKSGTANYGYTF
CDR3 DNA: TGTGCCACCCGAAAGTCAGGGACAGCTAACTATGGCTACACCTTC

clone size: few
D gene: .
J gene: TRBJ2-5
V gene: TRBV7-3
CDR3 protein: CASSPGSGPETQYF
CDR3 DNA: TGTGCCAGCAGCCCCGGGAGTGGCCCAGAGACCCAGTACTTC

clone size: .
D gene: TRBD1
J gene: TRBJ2-5
V gene: TRBV7-6
CDR3 protein: CASSHHPGTGKKTQYF
CDR3 DNA: TGTGCCAGCAGCCACCACCCCGGGACAGGGAAGAAGACCCAGTACTTC

clone size: .
D gene: TRBD1
J gene: TRBJ2-7
V gene: TRBV15
CDR3 protein: CATSPSGQGYEQYF
CDR3 DNA: TGTGCCACCAGCCCGAGCGGACAGGGCTACGAGCAGTACTTC

clone size: .
D gene: TRBD1
J gene: TRBJ2-5
V gene: TRBV2
CDR3 protein: CASSEWDRRQETQYF
CDR3 DNA: TGTGCCAGCAGTGAGTGGGACAGGAGACAAGAGACCCAGTACTTC

clone size: .
D gene: .
J gene: TRBJ1-2
V gene: TRBV7-3
CDR3 protein: CASSPLGGLEGYTF
CDR3 DNA: TGTGCCAGCAGCCCGCTGGGGGGGCTAGAAGGCTACACCTTC

clone size: .
D gene: TRBD1
J gene: TRBJ2-5
V gene: TRBV7-2
CDR3 protein: CASSLVGQGQETQYF
CDR3 DNA: TGTGCCAGCAGCTTAGTCGGACAGGGGCAAGAGACCCAGTACTTC

clone size: many
D gene: TRBD2
J gene: TRBJ2-7
V gene: TRBV15
CDR3 protein: CATSSDLAGGYEQYF
CDR3 DNA: TGTGCCACCAGCAGTGATCTAGCGGGGGGTTACGAGCAGTACTTC

clone size: once
D gene: TRBD1
J gene: TRBJ1-2
V gene: TRBV30
CDR3 protein: CAWKGARYGYTF
CDR3 DNA: TGTGCCTGGAAGGGGGCCCGCTATGGCTACACCTTC

clone size: .
D gene: TRBD2
J gene: TRBJ2-3
V gene: TRBV6-6
CDR3 protein: CASSYTSGVSTDTQYF
CDR3 DNA: TGTGCCAGCAGTTACACTAGCGGGGTTAGCACAGATACGCAGTATTTT

clone size: .
D gene: TRBD1
J gene: TRBJ2-3
V gene: TRBV4-3
CDR3 protein: CASSPHWGQPTDTQYF
CDR3 DNA: TGCGCCAGCAGCCCCCACTGGGGACAGCCCACAGATACGCAGTATTTT

clone size: .
D gene: .
J gene: TRBJ2-7
V gene: TRBV6-5
CDR3 protein: CASSYSQGGEQYF
CDR3 DNA: TGTGCCAGCAGTTACTCGCAGGGGGGCGAGCAGTACTTC

clone size: .
D gene: TRBD1
J gene: TRBJ1-1
V gene: TRBV29-1
CDR3 protein: CSFPGGAGHEAFF
CDR3 DNA: TGCAGCTTTCCAGGGGGCGCGGGCCATGAAGCTTTCTTT

clone size: .
D gene: TRBD2
J gene: TRBJ2-5
V gene: TRBV7-2
CDR3 protein: CASSLSGGAGQETQYF
CDR3 DNA: TGTGCCAGCAGCCTTAGCGGGGGGGCGGGGCAAGAGACCCAGTACTTC

clone size: .
D gene: .
J gene: TRBJ2-7
V gene: TRBV7-2
CDR3 protein: CASSTAVIYEQYF
CDR3 DNA: TGTGCCAGCAGTACAGCGGTGATCTACGAGCAGTACTTC

clone size: .
D gene: TRBD1
J gene: TRBJ1-5
V gene: TRBV4-1
CDR3 protein: CASSRGAPVRTGSEPQHF
CDR3 DNA: TGCGCCAGCAGTCGAGGAGCCCCCGTCCGGACAGGGTCGGAGCCCCAGCATTTT

clone size: .
D gene: .
J gene: TRBJ2-5
V gene: TRBV7-2
CDR3 protein: CASSELAEETQYF
CDR3 DNA: TGTGCCAGCAGCGAACTAGCAGAAGAGACCCAGTACTTC

clone size: .
D gene: .
J gene: TRBJ2-7
V gene: TRBV19
CDR3 protein: CASTPQGSYEQYF
CDR3 DNA: TGTGCCAGTACTCCTCAGGGCTCCTACGAGCAGTACTTC

clone size: .
D gene: .
J gene: TRBJ1-2
V gene: TRBV10-2
CDR3 protein: CASSESSESYGYTF
CDR3 DNA: TGCGCCAGCAGTGAGTCGAGTGAAAGCTATGGCTACACCTTC